This T cell receptor beta chain is from a study of blood T cell repertoires in COVID-19. CDR1 and CDR2 from the germline V gene are KGHDR and SFDVKD. J gave up 2 bases and V 4 bases, and 4 bases lay outside the gene matches. This CDR3 contains 16 residues. TCRdb's table, derived via immunoSEQ multiplex PCR, lists solely in-frame clones and lacks some. The sample lists more than 250,000 clones, just over 85% occurring once. This chain joins TRBV24-1 and TRBJ2-1, with 10 bases fitting TRBD2. This receptor was taken from a woman aged 18-35 years who had recovered from COVID-19. The specimen was PBMCs or T cells enriched from blood (not recorded which). Written as DNA, the CDR3 is TGTGCCACCAGTGACATAGCGGGAGGACCCTACAATGAGCAGTTCTTC. It yields the protein CATSDIAGGPYNEQFF.